This record looks at one T cell receptor beta chain sequence and its context. The entry originates in a study of T cell changes during pregnancy in multiple sclerosis. Produced via immunoSEQ multiplex PCR; TCRdb's table is partial and in-frame only. This table holds roughly 50,000 clones, 85% to 95% found once. The starting material was CD4+ T cells from peripheral blood mononuclear cells, obtained in the third trimester of pregnancy. The TCR comes from a female donor with multiple sclerosis, enrolled in a pregnancy study.

CDR3 DNA: TGCGCCAGCAGCTTGTTAGCGGGGGGGCCGACAGATACGCAGTATTTT. The encoded protein is CASSLLAGGPTDTQYF. This chain links TRBV5-1 with TRBJ2-3; TRBD2 agrees at 11 bases. CDR3 length: 16 amino acids. In germline, CDR1 is SGHRS, CDR2 YFSETQ. The J segment lost 3 bases and the V segment lost 1 base, leaving 4 bases of the junction unmatched. Filled out from reference TRBV5-1 and TRBJ2-3, the complete variable domain reads KAGVTQTPRYLIKTRGQQVTLSCSPISGHRSVSWYQQTPGQGLQFLFEYFSETQRNKGNFPGRFSGRQFSNSRSEMNVSTLELGDSALYLCASSLLAGGPTDTQYFGPGTRLTVL.